A single sample is the source of the 8 T cell receptor beta chains below, sequenced in a study of CD8+ T cells in alopecia areata. In each case, RNA was isolated and then reverse transcribed into cDNA as the sequencing template. Clones were sequenced by immunoSEQ multiplex PCR, and TCRdb holds only the in-frame ones, with some missing. In the table there are around 34,000 clones, around 50% of which are singletons. The specimen was NKG2D-high CD8+ T cells sorted from blood. All receptors derive from a human donor with alopecia areata.

The gene calls are TRBV11-2 and TRBJ2-3, with D possibly matching TRBD1 (5 bases). The CDR3 is 13 amino acids. Germline assignment: CDR1 SGHAT and CDR2 FQNNGV. Trimming cost V 8 bases and J 2 bases, with 11 bases left between them. The CDR3 loop is CASRQQYTDTQYF. CDR3 coding DNA: TGTGCCAGCCGACAGCAGTACACAGATACGCAGTATTTT.

The genes are TRBV19 and TRBJ1-1; 7 positions match TRBD1. Trimming took 4 bases from V and 4 from J; bases not matched to a gene: 9. CDR3 length equals 15 residues. Germline CDR1 LNHDA, CDR2 SQIVND (reference sequence). The CDR3 is CASSTSLGTVTEAFF. The CDR3 region has the DNA TGTGCCAGTAGTACCTCTCTCGGGACAGTCACTGAAGCTTTCTTT.

This chain links TRBV6-5 with TRBJ2-7; D might be TRBD2 (5 bases). V lost 0 bases, J lost 4 bases, and 16 bases lay in between. This CDR3 has 16 amino acids. CDR1 MNHEY and CDR2 SVGAGI come from the germline V gene. CDR3 loop: CASSYSRPTSGYEQYF. CDR3 nucleotide sequence: TGTGCCAGCAGTTACTCCAGGCCCACTTCGGGGTACGAGCAGTACTTC.

The V gene is TRBV9, the J gene TRBJ2-4; tentative D call: TRBD1 (5 bases). Per germline, CDR1 SGDLS and CDR2 YYNGEE. Trimming shortened V by 0 bases and J by 12 bases, and 10 bases separated the two germline ends. The CDR3 runs to 12 residues. CDR3 in amino acids: CASSVGQGDQYF. The DNA for the CDR3 is TGTGCCAGCAGCGTAGGGCAGGGCGATCAGTACTTC.

The CDR3 DNA reads as TGTGCCAGCAGCTCGACTAGCGATGACACAGATACGCAGTATTTT. The encoded protein is CASSSTSDDTDTQYF. The chain employs TRBV7-3 and TRBJ2-3; 8 nucleotides match TRBD2. This CDR3 has 15 residues. CDR1 and CDR2 (germline): SGHTA, FQGTGA. V shed 4 bases, J shed 2 bases, and the junction held 5 bases outside the gene matches.

This clone was counted only a few times. The CDR3 DNA is TGTGCCAGCAGCTTAGTCCGGGCCGGAATAGATACGCAGTATTTT. It is translated as CASSLVRAGIDTQYF. V and J are TRBV11-2 and TRBJ2-3; D not resolved. V was shortened by 1 base and J by 5 bases, with 13 bases between the two germline ends. The CDR3 covers 15 residues. Germline V gives CDR1 SGHAT, CDR2 FQNNGV.

V usage is TRBV7-6 and J usage is TRBJ2-7, with a weak D call TRBD2 (6 bases). The germline gives CDR1 SGHVS, CDR2 FNYEAQ. The CDR3 is made up of 13 amino acids. Trimming removed 5 bases at V and 4 bases at J, with 12 bases between. The CDR3 sequence: CASSPSAGYEQYF. In DNA form, the CDR3 reads TGTGCCAGCAGCCCCAGCGCGGGGTACGAGCAGTACTTC.

The V call is TRBV4-2, the J call TRBJ2-7, with D tentatively TRBD2 (5 bases). V lost 0 bases, J lost 2 bases, and 17 bases lay in between. Germline V CDR1 and CDR2: LGHNA, YNFKEQ. CDR3 length: 17 residues. The CDR3 is CASSQDPLDGLTYEQYF. CDR3 nucleotides: TGTGCCAGCAGCCAAGACCCACTGGACGGACTGACCTACGAGCAGTACTTC.